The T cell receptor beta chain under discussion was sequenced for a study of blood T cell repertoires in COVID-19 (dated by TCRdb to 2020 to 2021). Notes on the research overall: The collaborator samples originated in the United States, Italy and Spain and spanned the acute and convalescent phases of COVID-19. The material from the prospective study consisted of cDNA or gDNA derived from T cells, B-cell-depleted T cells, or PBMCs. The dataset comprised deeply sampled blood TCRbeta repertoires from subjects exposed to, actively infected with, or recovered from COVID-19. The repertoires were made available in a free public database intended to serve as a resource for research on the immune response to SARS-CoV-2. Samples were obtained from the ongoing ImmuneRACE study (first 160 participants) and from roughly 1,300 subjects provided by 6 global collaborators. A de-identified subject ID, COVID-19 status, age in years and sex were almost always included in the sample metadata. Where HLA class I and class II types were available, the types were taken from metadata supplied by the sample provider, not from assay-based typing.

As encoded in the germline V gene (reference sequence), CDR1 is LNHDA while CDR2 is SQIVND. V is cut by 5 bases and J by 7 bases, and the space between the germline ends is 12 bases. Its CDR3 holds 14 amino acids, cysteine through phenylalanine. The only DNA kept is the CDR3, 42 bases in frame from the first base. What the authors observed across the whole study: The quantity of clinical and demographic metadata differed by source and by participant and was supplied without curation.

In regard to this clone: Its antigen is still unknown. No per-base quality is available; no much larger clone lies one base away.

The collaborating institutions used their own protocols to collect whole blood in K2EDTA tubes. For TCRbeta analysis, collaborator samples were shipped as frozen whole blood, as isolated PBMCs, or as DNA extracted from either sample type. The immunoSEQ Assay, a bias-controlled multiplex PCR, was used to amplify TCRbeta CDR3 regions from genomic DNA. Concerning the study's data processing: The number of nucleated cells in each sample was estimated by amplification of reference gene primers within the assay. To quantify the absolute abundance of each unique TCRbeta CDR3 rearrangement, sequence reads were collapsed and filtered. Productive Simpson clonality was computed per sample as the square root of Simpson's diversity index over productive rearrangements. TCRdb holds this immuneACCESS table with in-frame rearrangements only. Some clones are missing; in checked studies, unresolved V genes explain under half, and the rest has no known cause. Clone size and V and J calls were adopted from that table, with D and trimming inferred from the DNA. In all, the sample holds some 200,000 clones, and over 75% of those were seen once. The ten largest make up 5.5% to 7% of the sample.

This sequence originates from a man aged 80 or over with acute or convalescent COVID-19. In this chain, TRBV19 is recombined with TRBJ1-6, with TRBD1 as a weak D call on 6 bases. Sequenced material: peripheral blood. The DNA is TGTGCCAGTAGTGTGCGGACAGAAAATTCACCCCTCCACTTT. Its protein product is CASSVRTENSPLHF.